This T cell receptor (beta chain) was identified during a study of technical replicates of blood from a handful of donors. Assay used: immunoSEQ multiplex PCR; TCRdb lists only in-frame clones, some missing. The sample carries about 75,000 clones, roughly nine tenths recorded once. Trimming shortened V by 4 bases and J by 0 bases, and 13 bases separated the two germline ends. The CDR3 consists of 17 residues. The germline gives CDR1 ENHRY, CDR2 SYGVKD. The sequence was obtained from a human donor in good health. Some clones in this sample may be carry-over from other donors' samples. The chain has TRBV10-3 and TRBJ1-6, with D possibly matching TRBD1 (5 bases). Input material: T cells isolated from PBMCs. The CDR3 loop is CAISVGQKSSYNSPLHF. In nucleotides, the CDR3 is TGTGCCATCAGTGTAGGACAAAAGAGCTCCTATAATTCACCCCTCCACTTT.